This T cell receptor (beta chain) was identified during a study of blood T cells in healthy people across ages. Study details: The template switching approach captured approximately one barcoded beta molecule for every two T cells. Findings of the study overall: The study regarded diversity estimates from one million T cells as underestimates.

This clonotype came up many times. Its antigen remains unknown. A sample-barcoded 5' primer and a J-beta primer mix were used in a second PCR of roughly 7 to 11 cycles. Researchers report that a template-switch adaptor with 12 random nucleotides tagged each cDNA molecule. Samples each returned at least 3 million CDR3-containing paired-end reads. TCRdb redid the calling of the 5' RACE reads with MiXCR, one entry per CDR3 protein. The repertoire holds about 620,000 distinct CDR3 sequences, with roughly half as singletons. The receptor's source is an elderly woman in good health. Specimen: blood.

This CDR3 reads CASSQEGRGDTQYF. The CDR3, as DNA: TGTGCCAGCAGCCAAGAGGGGCGAGGAGATACGCAGTATTTT. The V call is TRBV14, the J call TRBJ2-3; D possibly corresponds to TRBD1 (5 bases). Germline V gives CDR1 SGHDN, CDR2 FVKESK. The CDR3 covers 14 residues. V lost 0 bases and J lost 5, with 9 bases in between.